This is a list of T cell receptor beta chains from one sample in a study of blood T cell repertoires in COVID-19. Clones were sequenced by immunoSEQ multiplex PCR, and TCRdb holds only the in-frame ones, with some missing. Of about 160,000 clones in the sample, 82% were seen once. Sequencing was performed on peripheral blood. These receptors came from a middle-aged woman with COVID-19, enrolled during active disease. Each CDR3 is given with its conserved first and last residue. The order of the fields is clone size, V gene, J gene, D gene, CDR3 protein, CDR3 DNA. A D gene is named only where the DNA matches it firmly. Rows may omit the clone size; those that give it use once, few, many or a size class.

size: -; V: TRBV6-2/TRBV6-3; J: TRBJ2-7; D: TRBD2; CDR3: CASSLSTAGGSYEQYF; DNA: TGTGCCAGCAGCCTCTCTACAGCGGGAGGTTCCTACGAGCAGTACTTC
size: -; V: TRBV4-1; J: TRBJ2-6; D: -; CDR3: CASSQSIGVGANVLTF; DNA: TGCGCCAGCAGCCAATCAATAGGGGTTGGGGCCAACGTCCTGACTTTC
size: once; V: TRBV18; J: TRBJ2-4; D: -; CDR3: CASSSADRYIQYF; DNA: TGTGCCAGCTCATCTGCGGATCGGTACATTCAGTACTTC
size: -; V: TRBV6-5; J: TRBJ2-1; D: TRBD1; CDR3: CASSQTGGGNEQFF; DNA: TGTGCCAGCAGCCAGACAGGGGGAGGCAATGAGCAGTTCTTC
size: -; V: TRBV11-2; J: TRBJ2-5; D: TRBD1; CDR3: CASSGGTGEGSQYF; DNA: TGTGCCAGCAGCGGAGGGACAGGGGAAGGGTCCCAGTACTTC
size: -; V: TRBV23-1; J: TRBJ2-1; D: -; CDR3: CASSRVTDYNEQFF; DNA: TGCGCCAGCAGTCGGGTGACAGACTACAATGAGCAGTTCTTC
size: -; V: TRBV3-1/TRBV3-2; J: TRBJ2-6; D: -; CDR3: CASSQALGGDGSGANVLTF; DNA: TGTGCCAGCAGCCAAGCCTTGGGAGGCGACGGATCTGGGGCCAACGTCCTGACTTTC
size: -; V: TRBV6-5; J: TRBJ2-5; D: -; CDR3: CASSYGGLETQYF; DNA: TGTGCCAGCAGTTATGGAGGCCTCGAGACCCAGTACTTC
size: -; V: TRBV5-1; J: TRBJ2-1; D: -; CDR3: CASSLGRTVFSSSYNEQFF; DNA: TGCGCCAGCAGCTTGGGTCGGACAGTTTTTTCAAGCTCCTACAATGAGCAGTTCTTC
size: -; V: TRBV10-3; J: TRBJ1-2; D: TRBD1; CDR3: CAISTGTGESRYTF; DNA: TGTGCCATCAGTACCGGGACAGGGGAAAGTCGCTACACCTTC
size: -; V: TRBV30; J: TRBJ2-1; D: -; CDR3: CAWSLSGYNEQFF; DNA: TGTGCCTGGAGCCTTAGCGGTTACAATGAGCAGTTCTTC
size: -; V: TRBV19; J: TRBJ1-5; D: TRBD1; CDR3: CASQQGVEPQHF; DNA: TGTGCCAGCCAACAGGGGGTAGAGCCCCAGCATTTT
size: few; V: TRBV25-1; J: TRBJ2-1; D: -; CDR3: CASSVRTPSYNEQFF; DNA: TGTGCCAGCAGTGTACGGACACCATCCTACAATGAGCAGTTCTTC
size: -; V: TRBV10-1; J: TRBJ2-2; D: TRBD1; CDR3: CASSETSGGHTGELFF; DNA: TGCGCCAGCAGTGAGACCTCAGGGGGCCACACCGGGGAGCTGTTTTTT
size: -; V: TRBV21-1; J: TRBJ2-1; D: -; CDR3: CASSKGRGDLKTSKNFSYNEQFF; DNA: TGTGCCAGCAGCAAAGGCAGGGGGGACCTAAAAACTTCTAAAAACTTCTCCTACAATGAGCAGTTCTTC
size: once; V: TRBV25-1; J: TRBJ1-2; D: TRBD1; CDR3: CASGQGVNGYTF; DNA: TGTGCCAGCGGACAGGGGGTTAACGGCTACACCTTC
size: -; V: TRBV7-9; J: TRBJ1-2; D: -; CDR3: CASTLGRPGLGYTF; DNA: TGTGCCAGCACCCTAGGTCGGCCAGGGCTTGGCTACACCTTC